The 25 T cell receptor beta chains listed next were all sequenced from one sample in a study of T cells in Graves' hyperthyroidism and ophthalmopathy. Amplification of TCR beta CDR3 regions used RNA as the template. The HTBI primer set served for first-round RT-PCR of the TCR CDR3. TCRdb processed the multiplex PCR reads anew with MiXCR; each CDR3 protein has one entry. The repertoire holds a few hundred thousand distinct CDR3 sequences, 13% seen once, with about a fifth in the top ten. The sequenced sample was blood. These receptors came from a man younger than 45 with Graves' hyperthyroidism that later progressed to Graves' ophthalmopathy.

This clonotype was seen at least ten times. The CDR3 region is CASSWGETEAFF. DNA of the CDR3: TGTGCCAGCAGTTGGGGTGAGACTGAAGCTTTCTTT. This chain joins TRBV12-3 or TRBV12-4 and TRBJ1-1, with D uncertain. The CDR3 length is 12 residues. V lost 4 bases, J lost 5 bases, and 8 bases lay in between.

This clonotype was picked up a small number of times. The gene calls are TRBV7-9 and TRBJ1-5, with D perhaps matching TRBD1 (6 bases). Germline V gene sequence: CDR1 SEHNR, CDR2 FQNEAQ (reference sequence). The CDR3 extends over 14 amino acids. V lost 8 bases, J lost 2 bases, and 13 bases lay in between. Here the CDR3 DNA reads TGTGCCAGCCCACTGGAGGGGGGCAATCAGCCCCAGCATTTT. Amino acids: CASPLEGGNQPQHF.

The CDR3 DNA is TGTGCCAGCAGCTTAGCGACTAGTCTCCCCTACGAGCAGTACTTC. Its translation: CASSLATSLPYEQYF. V gene TRBV5-5 combines with J gene TRBJ2-7; D possibly corresponds to TRBD2 (6 bases). The germline gives CDR1 SGHKS, CDR2 YYEKEE (reference sequence). V lost 2 bases to trimming and J lost 2 bases, with 14 bases between them. CDR3 length: 15 amino acids.

This clonotype was picked up many times. This rearrangement joins TRBV5-5 to TRBJ2-1; a possible D gene is TRBD1 (6 bases). Germline lookup yields CDR1 SGHKS and CDR2 YYEKEE (reference sequence). The CDR3 is 13 amino acids. Trimming stripped 4 bases from V and 6 bases from J, with 11 bases between. CDR3 nucleotides: TGTGCCAGCAGCGCCGGGGACATCAATGAGCAGTTCTTC. The encoded protein is CASSAGDINEQFF.

There are many counts of this clonotype. The chain has TRBV18 and TRBJ2-2, with TRBD2 identical over 8 bases. The length of the CDR3 is 16 residues. Germline V gene lookup returns CDR1 KGHSH and CDR2 LQKENI. The V segment lost 1 base and the J segment 2 bases; nucleotides outside the gene matches: 3. The CDR3 bases are TGTGCCAGCTCACCACGGACTAGCCCCAACACCGGGGAGCTGTTTTTT. Amino acids: CASSPRTSPNTGELFF.

Many counts were recorded for this clonotype. The V gene is TRBV6-1, the J gene TRBJ2-7, with 9 bases fitting TRBD1. The CDR3 spans 15 residues. Germline CDR1 reads MNHNS; CDR2 reads SASEGT. V lost 3 bases and J lost 5; bases outside the gene matches: 8. CDR3 sequence: CASSDTGQGTHEQYF. As DNA, the CDR3 is TGTGCCAGCAGTGATACGGGACAGGGTACTCACGAGCAGTACTTC.

The chain links TRBV4-1 to TRBJ1-5; tentatively, D is TRBD1 (6 bases). The V gene's germline CDR1 is MGHRA and CDR2 YSYEKL. The CDR3 has 17 amino acids. Between the trimmed V and J ends, which lost 2 bases and 2 bases, there was a span of 16 bases. CDR3: CASSQNYREVGNQPQHF. CDR3 DNA: TGCGCCAGCAGCCAAAACTACAGGGAAGTTGGCAATCAGCCCCAGCATTTT.

This clonotype was detected only a few times. The rearrangement links TRBV20-1 to TRBJ1-3; no clear D gene. Germline-derived CDR1 and CDR2 are DFQATT and SNEGSKA (reference sequence). This CDR3 region has 13 residues. Trimming stripped 5 bases from V and 4 bases from J, with 12 bases between. The CDR3 DNA is TGCAGTGCTGGAAGGGCTGGGGGAAACACCATATATTTT. Translating it yields CSAGRAGGNTIYF.

This clonotype came up many times. The chain recombines TRBV28 with TRBJ2-2; possibly TRBD2 for D (5 bases). This CDR3 has 14 residues. CDR1 MDHEN and CDR2 SYDVKM come from the germline V gene. Trimming took off 4 bases at V and 6 bases at J, with 12 bases between the two ends. In nucleotides, the CDR3 is TGTGCCAGCAGTTCCCCAGTCGGGGCCGGGGAGCTGTTTTTT. Protein product: CASSSPVGAGELFF. Filled out from reference TRBV28 and TRBJ2-2, the complete variable domain reads DVKVTQSSRYLVKRTGEKVFLECVQDMDHENMFWYRQDPGLGLRLIYFSYDVKMKEKGDIPEGYSVSREKKERFSLILESASTNQTSMYLCASSSPVGAGELFFGEGSRLTVL.

This clonotype was recorded many times. The rearrangement uses TRBV28 and TRBJ1-1; TRBD1 matches 9 bases. This CDR3 comprises 17 residues. CDR1 MDHEN and CDR2 SYDVKM come from the germline V gene. The junction had 13 bases not matched to a gene; V was cut back by 6 bases and J by 2 bases. The DNA of the CDR3 is TGTGCCAGCAGCCTTAACAGGGGGCGTCGGCGAAACACTGAAGCTTTCTTT. Residues: CASSLNRGRRRNTEAFF.

This clonotype came up many times. The chain has TRBV11-2 and TRBJ2-7, with D unclear. The CDR3 runs to 13 residues. Trimming took 2 bases from V and 2 from J, leaving 7 bases between them. The germline gives CDR1 SGHAT, CDR2 FQNNGV. The CDR3 here is CASSLHGTYEQYF. The CDR3 bases are TGTGCCAGCAGCTTACACGGAACCTACGAGCAGTACTTC.

The sample holds many counts of this clonotype. V is TRBV5-1 and J is TRBJ2-3; the D is unclear. V was pared by 6 bases and J by 8 bases, with 13 bases between. The V gene's germline CDR1 is SGHRS and CDR2 YFSETQ. This CDR3 contains 12 residues. The CDR3: CASIDRWATQYF. CDR3 coding DNA: TGCGCCAGCATCGACCGTTGGGCTACGCAGTATTTT.

This clonotype was counted many times. The rearrangement links TRBV7-9 to TRBJ2-3, with TRBD2 matching over 13 bases. V shed 8 bases, J shed 7 bases, and the junction held 6 bases outside the gene matches. Germline CDR1 is SEHNR and CDR2 is FQNEAQ (reference sequence). The CDR3 loop spans 14 amino acids. For the CDR3, the DNA is TGTGCCAGCGGGGGGACTAGCGGGGAGAATACGCAGTATTTT. Amino acid sequence: CASGGTSGENTQYF.

This clonotype was counted at least ten times. This chain uses TRBV2 with TRBJ1-2, with 8 positions matching TRBD1. CDR1 SNHLY and CDR2 FYNNEI come from the germline V gene. V shed 8 bases, J shed 6 bases, and the junction held 11 bases outside the gene matches. This CDR3 spans 14 amino acids. The CDR3 bases are TGTGCCAGCCGGATCGACAGGGGAGATGATGGCTACACCTTC. Residues: CASRIDRGDDGYTF. Based on the CDR3 plus reference TRBV2 and TRBJ1-2, the full variable domain is EPEVTQTPSHQVTQMGQEVILRCVPISNHLYFYWYRQILGQKVEFLVSFYNNEISEKSEIFDDQFSVERPDGSNFTLKIRSTKLEDSAMYFCASRIDRGDDGYTFGSGTRLTVV.

This clonotype occurred many times. J is TRBJ2-5 and V is TRBV7-8, with TRBD1 matching over 11 bases. With V trimmed by 4 bases and J by 4 bases, 11 bases remained unmatched. The CDR3 length is 17 residues. Germline loops: CDR1 SGHVS, CDR2 FQNEAQ. The CDR3 protein is CASSSGQGGTWRETQYF. The DNA for the CDR3 is TGTGCCAGCAGCTCGGGACAGGGGGGAACTTGGAGAGAGACCCAGTACTTC.

The genes are TRBV9 and TRBJ2-3; no clear D gene. The CDR3 is made up of 15 amino acids. V was trimmed by 4 bases and J by 0 bases, leaving 12 bases between them. CDR1 is SGDLS, CDR2 YYNGEE, per germline. CDR3 DNA: TGTGCCAGCAGCTCCCCCGGCATAAGCACAGATACGCAGTATTTT. This sequence encodes CASSSPGISTDTQYF. The complete variable domain, with remaining parts taken from reference TRBV9 and TRBJ2-3, reads DSGVTQTPKHLITATGQRVTLRCSPRSGDLSVYWYQQSLDQGLQFLIQYYNGEERAKGNILERFSAQQFPDLHSELNLSSLELGDSALYFCASSSPGISTDTQYFGPGTRLTVL.

In its sample, this clonotype was seen many times. The chain joins TRBV7-9 to TRBJ1-5; 7 bases map to TRBD1. Germline V lookup: CDR1 SEHNR, CDR2 FQNEAQ (reference sequence). V gave up 6 bases and J gave up 3 bases; unmatched junction bases: 11. This CDR3 spans 16 amino acids. As DNA, the CDR3 is TGTGCCAGCAGTCCCTCCGGGACAGTCCCCAATCAGCCCCAGCATTTT. It yields the protein CASSPSGTVPNQPQHF.

The table lists this clonotype with a few counts. The chain is built from TRBV6-1 and TRBJ1-2; 8 positions agree with TRBD1. There are 13 residues in the CDR3. Germline values: CDR1 MNHNS, CDR2 SASEGT. V was pared by 6 bases and J by 6 bases, with 6 bases of the junction left unmatched. The CDR3: CASRNPGGNGYTF. DNA of the CDR3: TGTGCCAGCAGAAACCCAGGGGGCAATGGCTACACCTTC.

This clonotype has ten or more counts. The rearrangement joins TRBV10-1 to TRBJ2-7; TRBD1 matches at 7 bases. Germline CDR1 reads WNHNN; CDR2 reads SYGVQD (reference sequence). The J segment lost 4 bases and the V segment lost 4 bases, leaving 4 bases of the junction unmatched. CDR3 length: 13 residues. The CDR3 here is CASSGNRGYEQYF. For the CDR3, the DNA is TGCGCCAGCAGTGGAAACAGGGGTTACGAGCAGTACTTC.

This clonotype was counted many times. This chain links TRBV7-3 with TRBJ2-3; D may be TRBD1 (6 bases). The ends were cut back, 3 bases at V and 0 bases at J, with 10 bases in the middle. This CDR3 region has 15 residues. CDR1 is SGHTA and CDR2 is FQGTGA in the germline V gene. The CDR3 DNA follows: TGTGCCAGCAGCTTTAGGGGGATAAGCACAGATACGCAGTATTTT. This translates into CASSFRGISTDTQYF.

Of note for this clonotype: One base away lies a much larger clone, so this may be a sequencing read error. The chain uses TRBV20-1 and TRBJ2-1; no reliable D call. Trimming took 0 bases from V and 11 from J, leaving 8 bases between them. The CDR3 has 11 residues. CDR1 and CDR2 (germline): DFQATT, SNEGSKA (reference sequence). The CDR3 DNA follows: TGCAGTGCTAGAGATCTGGGCAAGCAGTTCTTC. Translation: CSARDLGKQFF.

The chain joins TRBV20-1 to TRBJ1-2, with 9 bases that match TRBD1. The CDR3 totals 15 residues. Germline CDR1 DFQATT, CDR2 SNEGSKA (reference sequence). After removal of 2 bases from V and 1 base from J, the junction contained 5 bases not matched to a gene. In DNA, the CDR3 is TGCAGTGCTAGAACGCGGGGACAGGGTAACTATGGCTACACCTTC. Its protein is CSARTRGQGNYGYTF.

This clonotype was counted ten times or more. The genes are TRBV27 and TRBJ1-1, with D possibly TRBD1 on 6 matching bases. Per germline, CDR1 MNHEY and CDR2 SMNVEV (reference sequence). Trimming took 1 base from V and 1 from J, leaving 10 bases between them. The CDR3 contains 15 residues. CDR3: CASSLFGTRNTEAFF. In DNA form, the CDR3 reads TGTGCCAGCAGTTTATTCGGGACAAGGAACACTGAAGCTTTCTTT.

The V and J genes are TRBV4-1 and TRBJ2-3; 7 bases are a match to TRBD1. Germline V gene data show CDR1 as MGHRA and CDR2 as YSYEKL. With 4 bases clipped from V and 3 bases from J, the junction kept 19 bases outside the gene matches. The CDR3 is 19 residues long. For the CDR3, the DNA is TGCGCCAGCAGCCTACTCATCTACCCTCGACAGGGTTTAACAGATACGCAGTATTTT. Translating it yields CASSLLIYPRQGLTDTQYF.

This clonotype turned up a few times. J is TRBJ1-2 and V is TRBV5-1, with D perhaps TRBD1 (5 bases). The length of the CDR3 is 15 residues. Trimming shortened V by 0 bases and J by 4 bases, and 13 bases separated the two germline ends. In germline, CDR1 is SGHRS, CDR2 YFSETQ. The CDR3, as DNA: TGCGCCAGCAGCTTGGGACTACTTGACAGCTATGGCTACACCTTC. It is translated as CASSLGLLDSYGYTF.